These 9 T cell receptor beta chains were all obtained from the same sample, sequenced in a study of shared clonotypes between healthy human individuals. Clones were sequenced by immunoSEQ multiplex PCR, and TCRdb holds only the in-frame ones, with some missing. The table lists about 480,000 clones, approximately 79% of them singletons. The specimen sequenced was PBMCs. These receptors were obtained from a woman in her forties in good health. Some clones in this sample may be carry-over from other donors' samples.

The V gene is TRBV9, the J gene TRBJ2-2; weak D call: TRBD1 (6 bases). The V gene lost 0 bases and the J gene lost 2 bases, with 8 bases spanning the gap. The length of the CDR3 is 15 residues. Per the germline V gene, CDR1 is SGDLS and CDR2 is YYNGEE. For the CDR3, the DNA is TGTGCCAGCAGCGTAGCGGGACACAACACCGGGGAGCTGTTTTTT. Encoded protein: CASSVAGHNTGELFF.

V is TRBV6-5 and J is TRBJ2-7; tentative D call: TRBD2 (5 bases). The V gene's germline CDR1 is MNHEY and CDR2 SVGAGI. The CDR3 sequence is 14 residues long. The V end lost 5 bases, the J end lost 2 bases, and 13 bases lay between the germline ends. Here the CDR3 reads CASSTPAGPYEQYF. The CDR3 bases are TGTGCCAGCAGTACCCCCGCGGGCCCCTACGAGCAGTACTTC.

The genes are TRBV4-1 and TRBJ2-1, with 8 bases that match TRBD2. CDR1 is MGHRA and CDR2 is YSYEKL in the germline V gene. CDR3 length: 12 residues. V dropped 3 bases and J dropped 10; count of bases not matched to a gene: 2. CDR3 DNA sequence: TGCGCCAGCAGCCAGACTAGCGCAGAGCAGTTCTTC. It specifies CASSQTSAEQFF.

The chain links TRBV2 to TRBJ1-5; D is ambiguous. Germline V gene sequence: CDR1 SNHLY, CDR2 FYNNEI. V was pared by 2 bases and J by 5 bases, with 10 bases between. CDR3 length: 14 residues. CDR3 region: CASSETPTYQPQHF. For the CDR3, the DNA is TGTGCCAGCAGTGAAACCCCCACCTATCAGCCCCAGCATTTT.

The chain links TRBV23-1 to TRBJ2-3, with D unclear. TRBV23-1 is placed among ORFs of uncertain function. This CDR3 comprises 14 residues. V dropped 0 bases and J dropped 1 base, with 5 bases sitting between them. CDR3 region: CASSQSLGTDTQYF. CDR3 in DNA: TGCGCCAGCAGTCAATCTTTGGGCACAGATACGCAGTATTTT.

CDR3 in amino acids: CASSDRTGRDTQYF. As DNA, the CDR3 is TGTGCCAGCAGTGACAGGACAGGAAGAGATACGCAGTATTTT. The rearrangement joins TRBV2 to TRBJ2-3; 7 nucleotides agree with TRBD1. After removal of 3 bases from V and 5 bases from J, the junction contained 5 bases not matched to a gene. Germline loops: CDR1 SNHLY, CDR2 FYNNEI. The CDR3 runs 14 residues.

This clone was recorded once. This chain connects TRBV5-6 to TRBJ1-2; D is possibly TRBD1 (6 bases). The ends were cut back, 0 bases at V and 4 bases at J, with 10 bases in the middle. Germline loops: CDR1 SGHDT, CDR2 YYEEEE. The CDR3 runs 14 residues. CDR3 nucleotides: TGTGCCAGCAGCTTGGGACAGGAGACCTATGGCTACACCTTC. Its translation is CASSLGQETYGYTF.

This clone was seen just once. The chain employs TRBV7-9 and TRBJ1-4; D might be TRBD1 (5 bases). Germline assignment: CDR1 SEHNR and CDR2 FQNEAQ (reference sequence). Trimming pared 2 bases from V and 14 bases from J, leaving 12 bases between. The CDR3 is 12 amino acids. The CDR3 reads CASSLNQGILFF. CDR3 nucleotides: TGTGCCAGCAGCTTAAATCAGGGTATTCTGTTTTTT. The full variable domain, in which reference TRBV7-9 and TRBJ1-4 provide the parts outside the CDR3, is DTGVSQNPRHKITKRGQNVTFRCDPISEHNRLYWYRQTLGQGPEFLTYFQNEAQLEKSRLLSDRFSAERPKGSFSTLEIQRTEQGDSAMYLCASSLNQGILFFGSGTQLSVL.

The V and J genes are TRBV6-5 and TRBJ2-5; no firm D call. V was clipped by 5 bases and J by 0 bases, with 13 bases between them. Germline lookup yields CDR1 MNHEY and CDR2 SVGAGI. The CDR3 is made up of 15 amino acids. The CDR3 spells CASSRPSWNQETQYF. CDR3 nucleotide sequence: TGTGCCAGCAGTAGGCCCAGTTGGAACCAAGAGACCCAGTACTTC.